This T cell receptor beta chain is from a study of response to subunit inactivated influenza vaccine. General study points: The authors suggested that few new T cells are recruited per seasonal influenza vaccination.

This clonotype showed up many times. Antigen specificity is unknown. One entry per CDR3 protein, called by TCRdb with MiXCR from the RT-PCR reads. The sample includes around 200,000 distinct CDR3 sequences, 9.2% seen only once; the top ten take 11%. The V end lost 0 bases, the J end lost 2 bases, and 14 bases lay between the germline ends. CDR1 is SEHNR, CDR2 FQNEAQ, per germline (reference sequence). CDR3 length: 16 amino acids. The rearrangement links TRBV7-9 to TRBJ2-7, with D possibly TRBD2 on 6 matching bases. This sample comprised non-naive T cells sorted from PBMCs, obtained on the day of vaccination. This sequence was found in a man aged 45-65 years who received an inactivated influenza vaccine. The chain's CDR3 is CASSLASGQKAYEQYF. The CDR3 DNA follows: TGTGCCAGCAGCTTAGCGAGCGGGCAAAAGGCCTACGAGCAGTACTTC.